The 8 T cell receptor beta chains below were found in one sample sequenced in a study of cytomegalovirus exposure and HLA in healthy donors. The protocol was immunoSEQ multiplex PCR, while the TCRdb copy is restricted to in-frame clones and leaves out a portion. Of roughly 130,000 clones listed, nearly 90% are singletons. Sequencing was done on a sample of PBMCs. These receptors came from a woman aged 18-35 years in good health and CMV-seropositive.

Only one count was recorded for this clone. The chain uses TRBV7-2 and TRBJ1-1; possible D gene TRBD1, 5 bases. With 1 base removed from V and 6 bases from J, the gap between germline ends came to 9 bases. In germline, CDR1 is SGHTA, CDR2 FQGNSA. The CDR3 spans 13 residues. CDR3 protein: CASSLGGAAEAFF. In DNA form, the CDR3 reads TGTGCCAGCAGCTTAGGGGGCGCGGCTGAAGCTTTCTTT.

The chain couples TRBV7-6 to TRBJ2-5, with 11 bases fitting TRBD2. J was trimmed by 1 base and V by 7 bases; bases with no gene match: 2. CDR1 and CDR2 from the germline V gene are SGHVS and FNYEAQ. This CDR3 contains 14 residues. For the CDR3, the DNA is TGTGCCAGCAACCTAGCGGGGGGCCAAGAGACCCAGTACTTC. Translating gives CASNLAGGQETQYF.

The J gene is TRBJ1-2, the V gene TRBV21-1; the DNA was not compared with TRBD1, the D call given in the table. TRBV21-1 is marked as a pseudogene. This CDR3 comprises 13 residues. The CDR3 DNA reads as TGTGCCAGCTCCACGACAGGGCCGTATGGCTACACCTTC. Translating gives CASSTTGPYGYTF.

The rearrangement links TRBV15 to TRBJ1-3, with no clear D. The CDR3 sequence is 15 residues long. Germline-derived CDR1 and CDR2 are LNHNV and YYDKDF (reference sequence). V shed 0 bases and J shed 2 bases, with 8 bases lying between them. CDR3 DNA: TGTGCCACCAGCAGAGACAGGACTACTGGAAACACCATATATTTT. Translating gives CATSRDRTTGNTIYF.

The rearrangement uses TRBV2 and TRBJ2-1, with 8 nucleotides matching TRBD2. Germline V CDR1 and CDR2: SNHLY, FYNNEI. This CDR3 comprises 16 residues. V shed 2 bases, J shed 3 bases, and the junction held 6 bases outside the gene matches. The CDR3 DNA follows: TGTGCCAGCAGTGAAACTGGACTAGCTGTCTACAATGAGCAGTTCTTC. Its protein is CASSETGLAVYNEQFF.

The V call is TRBV10-1, the J call TRBJ2-7; TRBD2 matches 7 bases. Losses at the gene ends were 3 bases for V and 1 base for J; bases not matched to a gene: 3. The CDR3 totals 14 residues. Germline lookup yields CDR1 WNHNN and CDR2 SYGVQD (reference sequence). This CDR3 reads CASSDLRGSYEQYF. For the CDR3, the DNA is TGCGCCAGCAGTGATCTGCGGGGGTCCTACGAGCAGTACTTC.

The chain employs TRBV9 and TRBJ1-1; D remains ambiguous. V was trimmed by 2 bases and J by 1 base, leaving 9 bases between them. The CDR3 is 14 amino acids. Per germline, CDR1 SGDLS and CDR2 YYNGEE. In nucleotides, the CDR3 is TGTGCCAGCAGCGTGGAGGGTGAGAACACTGAAGCTTTCTTT. Residues: CASSVEGENTEAFF.

This rearrangement joins TRBV6-5 to TRBJ1-1; D is unclear. The germline CDR1 and CDR2 sequences are MNHEY and SVGAGI. V dropped 0 bases and J dropped 1 base, with 9 bases sitting between them. The CDR3 covers 15 residues. The CDR3, as DNA: TGTGCCAGCAGTTACTCCGGCGGGGAGAACACTGAAGCTTTCTTT. Encoded protein: CASSYSGGENTEAFF.